The present T cell receptor beta chain was sequenced within a study of vaccination and CD4 T cells after COVID-19. Whole-study findings and limits: Convalescent patients' median share of reactive clones seen only post-vaccination was approximately 85%.

Turning to this clonotype: The antigen remains unidentified.

The study sequenced cultured CD4+ T cell DNA using the Oncomine TCR Beta short-read assay. Genomic DNA from cultured CD4+ T cells was extracted. TCRdb itself ran the PCR reads through MiXCR, one entry per CDR3 protein. The sample has some 11,000 distinct CDR3 sequences; 45% to 70% are singletons. Germline V CDR1 and CDR2: DFQATT, SNEGSKA (reference sequence). V trimming: 4 bases; J trimming: 4 bases; junction bases outside the gene matches: 9. The CDR3 is 16 amino acids. The treatment is: approximately 11-day PBMC culture with coronavirus spike peptide pools or control peptides (ViraFEST assay). ViraFEST used peptide pools to expand antigen-specific T cells before TCR sequencing.

This sequence originates from a human donor who had recovered from COVID-19. This chain connects TRBV20-1 to TRBJ2-3; 12 bases are shared with TRBD2. Material: CD4+ T cells from blood, cultured in vitro. CDR3 bases: TGCAGTGCTACAGGACTAGCGGGAAGACTCGCAGATACGCAGTATTTT. It codes for CSATGLAGRLADTQYF.